One sample yielded the 18 T cell receptor beta chains listed below, sequenced in a study of OX40 agonist ivuxolimab in advanced cancers. Here immunoSEQ multiplex PCR was the method, and the copy in TCRdb shows in-frame clones only, minus some. The sample consists of tens of thousands of clones, more than 80% of them appearing once. The source material was CD4+ or CD8+ T cells sorted from blood, sampled in a trial of the OX40 agonist ivuxolimab. Receptor source: an adult with an advanced solid tumor such as melanoma, head and neck, liver or kidney cancer.

V is TRBV29-1 and J is TRBJ2-1; D is perhaps TRBD2 (6 bases). The CDR3 is 17 residues long. Germline CDR1 reads SQVTM; CDR2 reads ANQGSEA. The V end lost 4 bases, the J end lost 2 bases, and 21 bases lay between the germline ends. CDR3 protein: CSVGRWGEAFPYNEQFF. The CDR3 nucleotides are TGCAGCGTTGGGCGATGGGGGGAGGCATTCCCCTACAATGAGCAGTTCTTC.

V gene TRBV27 combines with J gene TRBJ2-2; 8 bases are shared with TRBD2. CDR3 size: 13 residues. The V segment lost 11 bases and the J segment 5 bases; nucleotides outside the gene matches: 7. Germline CDR1 MNHEY, CDR2 SMNVEV (reference sequence). The CDR3 DNA is TGTGCCGGGGGACTAGTGGATACCGGGGAGCTGTTTTTT. Its protein is CAGGLVDTGELFF.

By sample fraction, this clone is medium-sized. The chain recombines TRBV6-4 with TRBJ1-1; possibly TRBD1 for D (6 bases). Germline V gene sequence: CDR1 MRHNA, CDR2 SNTAGT. The V and J ends lost 5 bases and 1 base respectively, with 8 bases between them. CDR3 length equals 13 residues. This CDR3 is CASSRTENTEAFF. CDR3 DNA: TGTGCCAGCAGTCGGACAGAGAACACTGAAGCTTTCTTT.

The rearrangement uses TRBV29-1 and TRBJ2-5, with 11 bases identical to TRBD2. Germline-derived CDR1 and CDR2 are SQVTM and ANQGSEA. The CDR3 loop spans 14 amino acids. V shed 6 bases, J shed 10 bases, and the junction held 13 bases outside the gene matches. CDR3 loop: CSVRGLAVRADQYF. CDR3 nucleotide sequence: TGCAGCGTGAGGGGACTAGCGGTCCGCGCGGACCAGTACTTC.

This sequence joins TRBV6-1 and TRBJ1-1, with 7 bases lining up with TRBD1. Trimming at V came to 1 base and at J to 0 bases, leaving 8 bases not matched to a gene. This CDR3 has 17 amino acids. The germline gives CDR1 MNHNS, CDR2 SASEGT. CDR3 sequence: CASSEGGETGMNTEAFF. CDR3 DNA sequence: TGTGCCAGCAGTGAAGGGGGGGAGACAGGGATGAACACTGAAGCTTTCTTT.

V usage is TRBV5-6 and J usage is TRBJ1-1; D call uncertain. Trimming cost V 2 bases and J 7 bases, with 21 bases left between them. This CDR3 region has 16 residues. Per germline, CDR1 SGHDT and CDR2 YYEEEE. The DNA of the CDR3 is TGTGCCAGCAGCTTCGGGTACCTTATACACCATTTTGAAGCTTTCTTT. Translated: CASSFGYLIHHFEAFF.

The chain is built from TRBV7-3 and TRBJ2-1; D may be TRBD1 (5 bases). The CDR3 spans 13 residues. Germline V CDR1 and CDR2: SGHTA, FQGTGA. Trimming took 0 bases from V and 7 from J, leaving 7 bases between them. The DNA for the CDR3 is TGTGCCAGCAGCTTAACGCCAGGGAATGAGCAGTTCTTC. Translated: CASSLTPGNEQFF.

This clone has only a few counts. V usage is TRBV7-3 and J usage is TRBJ1-2; 8 positions match TRBD1. Germline V gene lookup returns CDR1 SGHTA and CDR2 FQGTGA. V dropped 5 bases and J dropped 10; count of bases not matched to a gene: 15. The CDR3 sequence is 15 residues long. The CDR3 loop reads CASSLSGTGPGDYTF. The CDR3 coding sequence is TGTGCCAGCAGCCTCTCCGGGACAGGACCGGGGGACTACACCTTC.

The gene calls are TRBV5-6 and TRBJ2-7; D ambiguous. There are 13 residues in the CDR3. The germline CDR1 and CDR2 sequences are SGHDT and YYEEEE. Trimming took off 1 base at V and 0 bases at J, with 5 bases between the two ends. The CDR3 loop reads CASSLRSSYEQYF. CDR3 in DNA: TGTGCCAGCAGCTTGCGCAGCTCCTACGAGCAGTACTTC.

V gene TRBV7-8 combines with J gene TRBJ1-2; weak D call: TRBD1 (5 bases). There are 15 residues in the CDR3. CDR1 and CDR2 from the germline V gene are SGHVS and FQNEAQ. V lost 4 bases, J lost 4 bases, and 16 bases lay in between. CDR3 region: CASSWDLTWSYGYTF. CDR3 nucleotides: TGTGCCAGCAGCTGGGACCTTACTTGGTCCTATGGCTACACCTTC. The entire variable domain, with the rest obtained from reference TRBV7-8 and TRBJ1-2, is as follows: GAGVSQSPRYKVAKRGQDVALRCDPISGHVSLFWYQQALGQGPEFLTYFQNEAQLDKSGLPSDRFFAERPEGSVSTLKIQRTQQEDSAVYLCASSWDLTWSYGYTFGSGTRLTVV.

The rearrangement joins TRBV4-3 to TRBJ2-5, with a weak D call TRBD2 (6 bases). CDR1 and CDR2 from the germline V gene are LGHNA and YSLEER. Trimming left V 1 base short and J 3 bases short, with 12 bases between. CDR3 size: 15 residues. The CDR3 DNA is TGCGCCAGCAGCCAAGGCGGGATTCGGGAAGAGACCCAGTACTTC. Translated, it gives CASSQGGIREETQYF.

The sample holds one count of this clone. CDR3 DNA sequence: TGTGCCAGCAGTACATTACGGGACACCAATATCAACTATGGCTACACCTTC. This sequence encodes CASSTLRDTNINYGYTF. This chain uses TRBV28 with TRBJ1-2; weak D call: TRBD1 (6 bases). Trimming removed 5 bases at V and 2 bases at J, with 21 bases between. Germline-derived CDR1 and CDR2 are MDHEN and SYDVKM. CDR3 length: 17 residues.

The rearrangement joins TRBV13 to TRBJ2-7; 9 bases fit TRBD1. Trimming at V came to 5 bases and at J to 2 bases, leaving 10 bases not matched to a gene. This CDR3 has 16 amino acids. Germline V gene lookup returns CDR1 PRHDT and CDR2 FYEKMQ (reference sequence). CDR3 amino acids: CASSPTGTGRTYEQYF. CDR3 DNA sequence: TGTGCCAGCAGCCCTACCGGGACAGGGAGGACCTACGAGCAGTACTTC.

This clone was seen only a few times. The V and J genes are TRBV9 and TRBJ1-1; TRBD1 matches 8 bases. Germline V CDR1 and CDR2: SGDLS, YYNGEE. CDR3 size: 14 residues. The J segment lost 2 bases and the V segment lost 3 bases, leaving 3 bases of the junction unmatched. The CDR3 region has the DNA TGTGCCAGCAGCGGACAGGGGATAAACACTGAAGCTTTCTTT. The encoded protein is CASSGQGINTEAFF. The variable domain in full, completed from reference TRBV9 and TRBJ1-1, reads DSGVTQTPKHLITATGQRVTLRCSPRSGDLSVYWYQQSLDQGLQFLIQYYNGEERAKGNILERFSAQQFPDLHSELNLSSLELGDSALYFCASSGQGINTEAFFGQGTRLTVV.

The V call is TRBV27, the J call TRBJ2-1; TRBD1 agrees at 7 bases. The J segment lost 0 bases and the V segment lost 3 bases, leaving 8 bases of the junction unmatched. CDR1 MNHEY and CDR2 SMNVEV come from the germline V gene (reference sequence). The CDR3 has 17 amino acids. CDR3 sequence reads: CASSFYGDRASYNEQFF. The CDR3 region has the DNA TGTGCCAGCAGTTTTTATGGTGACAGGGCCTCCTACAATGAGCAGTTCTTC.

This clone was picked up a small number of times. The chain employs TRBV13 and TRBJ2-7; TRBD2 aligns across 8 bases. CDR1 is PRHDT and CDR2 is FYEKMQ in the germline V gene (reference sequence). V lost 5 bases and J lost 6; bases outside the gene matches: 9. The CDR3 is 14 residues long. CDR3 sequence reads: CASSTRGALSEQYF. The CDR3 nucleotides read TGTGCCAGCAGCACGCGGGGGGCCCTCAGCGAGCAGTACTTC.

The chain joins TRBV2 to TRBJ2-3; no clear D. CDR3 length: 15 residues. The V and J ends lost 4 bases and 2 bases respectively, with 13 bases between them. CDR1 SNHLY and CDR2 FYNNEI come from the germline V gene. CDR3 sequence reads: CASSAWLGLTDTQYF. CDR3 DNA: TGTGCCAGCAGTGCCTGGCTAGGCCTCACAGATACGCAGTATTTT.

About this clone itself: The same CDR3 can be traced to other DNA sequences in this sample. V is TRBV27 and J is TRBJ2-7, with D perhaps matching TRBD1 or TRBD2 (5 bases each). Trimming shortened V by 3 bases and J by 0 bases, and 6 bases separated the two germline ends. The CDR3 has 13 amino acids. Germline V gene sequence: CDR1 MNHEY, CDR2 SMNVEV (reference sequence). The CDR3, as DNA: TGTGCCAGCAGTTTGAGGGGCTCCTACGAGCAGTACTTC. Translating gives CASSLRGSYEQYF.